The 26 T cell receptor beta chains below come from one sample, sequenced in a study of cytomegalovirus exposure and HLA in healthy donors. PCR amplification relied on 60 Vbeta primers (plus 13 Jbeta primers). Assay: immunoSEQ multiplex PCR; the TCRdb copy retains only in-frame clones and omits some. The repertoire holds over 75,000 clones, with 79% as singletons. Source material: PBMCs. The receptors were sampled from a male donor in good health and CMV-seropositive.

The chain carries TRBV7-2 and TRBJ1-6, with TRBD1 matching over 9 bases. Trimming removed 5 bases from V and 10 bases from J; junction bases left unmatched: 9. The CDR3 is 15 amino acids. The germline CDR1 and CDR2 sequences are SGHTA and FQGNSA. Here the CDR3 DNA reads TGTGCCAGCAGCCCCCGGACAGGGGTTGGGTCACCCCTCCACTTT. It encodes CASSPRTGVGSPLHF.

The chain carries TRBV11-2 and TRBJ2-7; 9 positions agree with TRBD1. The CDR3 runs to 16 residues. Germline assignment: CDR1 SGHAT and CDR2 FQNNGV. The trim removed 5 bases at V and 0 bases at J, leaving 8 bases unmatched. CDR3 loop: CASSPTRTGASYEQYF. As DNA, the CDR3 is TGTGCCAGCAGCCCCACTCGGACAGGGGCCTCCTACGAGCAGTACTTC.

The chain employs TRBV7-2 and TRBJ1-1; D call uncertain. The CDR3 is 14 residues long. Per germline, CDR1 SGHTA and CDR2 FQGNSA. The V end was cut by 4 bases, the J end by 3 bases, with 12 bases between. CDR3 nucleotide sequence: TGTGCCAGCAGCTCGACCACAGATTACACTGAAGCTTTCTTT. Translation: CASSSTTDYTEAFF.

This clone has a handful of counts. Other DNA sequences from this sample encode an identical CDR3 as well. The V and J genes are TRBV12-5 and TRBJ1-1, with 7 bases identical to TRBD1. The CDR3 sequence is 13 residues long. Germline lookup yields CDR1 LGHNT and CDR2 FRNRAP. J lost 4 bases, V lost 1 base, and 0 bases had no gene match. In nucleotides, the CDR3 is TGTGCTAGTGGTTTGGCAGGGGGCACTGAAGCTTTCTTT. Encoded protein: CASGLAGGTEAFF.

The chain carries TRBV4-3 and TRBJ2-3, with D perhaps TRBD2 (5 bases). Per germline, CDR1 LGHNA and CDR2 YSLEER. This CDR3 spans 15 amino acids. Trimming took off 1 base at V and 1 base at J, with 9 bases between the two ends. In nucleotides, the CDR3 is TGCGCCAGCAGCCAAGGGGCCGGGGGCACAGATACGCAGTATTTT. This translates into CASSQGAGGTDTQYF.

This chain links TRBV19 with TRBJ1-2; D is perhaps TRBD1 (5 bases). V lost 2 bases and J lost 4, with 14 bases in between. The CDR3 extends over 15 amino acids. Germline-derived CDR1 and CDR2 are LNHDA and SQIVND (reference sequence). The CDR3 is CASSIQGLPGYGYTF. The CDR3 coding sequence is TGTGCCAGTAGTATACAGGGCTTACCGGGCTATGGCTACACCTTC.

This sequence joins TRBV7-6 and TRBJ2-3; 10 bases map to TRBD1. Germline V gene sequence: CDR1 SGHVS, CDR2 FNYEAQ. This CDR3 region has 16 residues. V trimming: 3 bases; J trimming: 0 bases; junction bases outside the gene matches: 3. CDR3 loop: CASSLGTGASTDTQYF. The CDR3, as DNA: TGTGCCAGCAGCTTGGGGACAGGGGCTAGCACAGATACGCAGTATTTT.

This clone has only a few counts. The J gene is TRBJ1-1, the V gene TRBV30; the match to TRBD1 covers 10 bases. Per the germline V gene, CDR1 is GTSNPN and CDR2 is SVGIG (reference sequence). The CDR3 runs to 14 residues. The trim removed 6 bases at V and 0 bases at J, leaving 4 bases unmatched. The CDR3 spells CACDRGRMNTEAFF. CDR3 nucleotides: TGTGCCTGCGACAGGGGGCGAATGAACACTGAAGCTTTCTTT.

A word on this clone: The same CDR3 is also encoded by other DNA sequences in this sample. This chain connects TRBV30 to TRBJ1-2; no firm D call. Germline V gene data show CDR1 as GTSNPN and CDR2 as SVGIG (reference sequence). Trimming cost V 2 bases and J 8 bases, with 15 bases left between them. The CDR3 covers 13 residues. CDR3 coding DNA: TGTGCCTGGAGTCCACGCGGGTATGGGGGCTACACCTTC. Translation gives CAWSPRGYGGYTF.

The chain joins TRBV4-1 to TRBJ1-3, with D possibly being TRBD1 (5 bases). CDR1 is MGHRA, CDR2 YSYEKL, per germline. CDR3 length: 14 residues. V lost 1 base, J lost 6 bases, and 10 bases lay in between. The CDR3 DNA follows: TGCGCCAGCAGCCAAGGGGCGACAGTAAACACCATATATTTT. Residues: CASSQGATVNTIYF.

The rearrangement uses TRBV5-4 and TRBJ2-7; D not certain. This CDR3 region has 13 residues. V was clipped by 0 bases and J by 0 bases, with 4 bases between them. Germline values: CDR1 SGHNT, CDR2 YYREEE (reference sequence). CDR3 amino acids: CASSLAFSYEQYF. The CDR3 DNA is TGTGCCAGCAGCTTGGCCTTCTCCTACGAGCAGTACTTC. The whole variable domain, remainder taken from reference TRBV5-4 and TRBJ2-7, is ETGVTQSPTHLIKTRGQQVTLRCSSQSGHNTVSWYQQALGQGPQFIFQYYREEENGRGNFPPRFSGLQFPNYSSELNVNALELDDSALYLCASSLAFSYEQYFGPGTRLTVT.

J is TRBJ1-1 and V is TRBV6-5, with D uncertain. The CDR3 totals 13 residues. V dropped 6 bases and J dropped 2 bases, with 10 bases sitting between them. The germline gives CDR1 MNHEY, CDR2 SVGAGI. This CDR3 reads CASSPSLNTEAFF. CDR3 coding DNA: TGTGCCAGCAGCCCGAGCCTTAACACTGAAGCTTTCTTT.

The CDR3 sequence is CASSYPIAGPTEAFF. The DNA of the CDR3 is TGTGCCAGCAGTTACCCCATCGCAGGGCCCACTGAAGCTTTCTTT. This chain connects TRBV6-6 to TRBJ1-1, with D tentatively TRBD1 (5 bases). Germline V lookup: CDR1 MNHNY, CDR2 SVGAGI (reference sequence). Trimming cost V 2 bases and J 4 bases, with 14 bases left between them. There are 15 residues in the CDR3.

The rearrangement uses TRBV19 and TRBJ1-2, with no clear D. There are 11 residues in the CDR3. CDR1 is LNHDA and CDR2 is SQIVND in the germline V gene (reference sequence). Trimming removed 4 bases at V and 5 bases at J, with 5 bases between. The CDR3 region is CASSTQYGYTF. CDR3 in DNA: TGTGCCAGTAGTACCCAGTATGGCTACACCTTC.

The chain couples TRBV9 to TRBJ1-2; weak D call: TRBD1 (5 bases). Per germline, CDR1 SGDLS and CDR2 YYNGEE. The CDR3 runs to 15 residues. V lost 0 bases and J 0 bases, leaving 9 bases between the germline ends. CDR3 DNA sequence: TGTGCCAGCAGCGTAGAAGGGGCCCCTAACTATGGCTACACCTTC. Its translation: CASSVEGAPNYGYTF.

The chain has TRBV5-8 and TRBJ1-2; D might be TRBD1 (5 bases). CDR3 length equals 15 residues. Looked up from germline, CDR1 is SGHTS and CDR2 is YDEGEE. V lost 1 base and J lost 4, with 14 bases in between. For the CDR3, the DNA is TGTGCCAGCAGCTTGTCGTCCGTGGGGGGCTATGGCTACACCTTC. Its protein is CASSLSSVGGYGYTF.

The CDR3 DNA follows: TGTGCCAGCAGCTTGGGACTGGACACCGGGGAGCTGTTTTTT. Protein: CASSLGLDTGELFF. The chain recombines TRBV5-6 with TRBJ2-2; D is ambiguous. Per the germline V gene, CDR1 is SGHDT and CDR2 is YYEEEE. CDR3 size: 14 residues. V lost 0 bases to trimming and J lost 3 bases, with 6 bases between them. The full variable domain, with the rest looked up from reference TRBV5-6 and TRBJ2-2, is DAGVTQSPTHLIKTRGQQVTLRCSPKSGHDTVSWYQQALGQGPQFIFQYYEEEERQRGNFPDRFSGHQFPNYSSELNVNALLLGDSALYLCASSLGLDTGELFFGEGSRLTVL.

There are a few counts of this clone. The J gene is TRBJ2-1, the V gene TRBV29-1; a weak D match, TRBD1 (6 bases). V dropped 5 bases and J dropped 7 bases, with 9 bases sitting between them. Germline V gene sequence: CDR1 SQVTM, CDR2 ANQGSEA. CDR3 size: 11 residues. The CDR3 region is CSVSRGNEQFF. CDR3 bases: TGCAGCGTTAGCAGGGGAAATGAGCAGTTCTTC.

The CDR3 coding sequence is TGCGCCAGCAGCCAGTCACTAGCGGGGGGGCCTGAGGAGCAGTTCTTC. This codes for CASSQSLAGGPEEQFF. This chain joins TRBV4-1 and TRBJ2-1; 13 bases line up with TRBD2. V was clipped by 3 bases and J by 10 bases; unmatched bases: 9. The CDR3 consists of 16 residues. Germline CDR1 MGHRA, CDR2 YSYEKL.

The chain is built from TRBV2 and TRBJ2-5; maybe TRBD1 (6 bases). This CDR3 contains 13 residues. Germline CDR1 reads SNHLY; CDR2 reads FYNNEI. The V end lost 6 bases, the J end lost 5 bases, and 13 bases lay between the germline ends. Here the CDR3 reads CASRFGTTETQYF. The CDR3 DNA is TGTGCCAGCAGATTTGGGACAACGGAGACCCAGTACTTC.

V is TRBV7-3 and J is TRBJ1-1; no firm D call. Germline lookup yields CDR1 SGHTA and CDR2 FQGTGA. V was pared by 5 bases and J by 1 base, with 8 bases between. CDR3 length: 13 amino acids. CDR3 bases: TGTGCCAGCAGCCTAGGAAGGAACACTGAAGCTTTCTTT. It is translated as CASSLGRNTEAFF.

This chain connects TRBV4-2 to TRBJ2-2; TRBD1 is a possible D gene (7 bases). CDR3 size: 16 residues. V was pared by 2 bases and J by 4 bases, with 14 bases between. Germline V gene sequence: CDR1 LGHNA, CDR2 YNFKEQ. The CDR3 is CASSQRQGLSTGELFF. The CDR3 nucleotides are TGTGCCAGCAGCCAAAGACAGGGACTCAGCACCGGGGAGCTGTTTTTT.

The chain couples TRBV6-5 to TRBJ2-1, with 7 bases aligning to TRBD2. V lost 2 bases and J lost 6; bases outside the gene matches: 10. The germline gives CDR1 MNHEY, CDR2 SVGAGI. The CDR3 covers 16 residues. The chain's CDR3 is CASSYDGRGTLNEQFF. The DNA of the CDR3 is TGTGCCAGCAGTTACGACGGGCGGGGGACCCTCAATGAGCAGTTCTTC.

This clone was detected a few times. This chain links TRBV18 with TRBJ2-1; possibly TRBD2 for D (5 bases). The CDR3 runs to 12 residues. Looked up from germline, CDR1 is KGHSH and CDR2 is LQKENI. Trimming took 2 bases from V and 10 from J, leaving 9 bases between them. CDR3 in DNA: TGTGCCAGCTCACCAAGGGAGAAAGAGCAGTTCTTC. Translating it yields CASSPREKEQFF.

The V gene is TRBV5-4, the J gene TRBJ1-3; D may be TRBD1 (6 bases). The germline V gene has CDR1 SGHNT and CDR2 YYREEE (reference sequence). V was cut by 6 bases and J by 2 bases, with 9 bases left in between. The CDR3 runs to 13 residues. The chain's CDR3 is CASTDRTGNTIYF. In DNA, the CDR3 is TGTGCCAGCACGGACAGAACTGGAAACACCATATATTTT.

The chain combines TRBV7-6 with TRBJ2-5; 10 nucleotides match TRBD2. The J call is doubtful: the DNA matches TRBJ2-7 better. The CDR3 consists of 14 residues. Germline assignment: CDR1 SGHVS and CDR2 FNYEAQ. The CDR3 DNA sequence: TGTGCCAGCAGCTCCGGACTAGCGGTGTACGAGCAGTACTTC. Translation: CASSSGLAVYEQYF.